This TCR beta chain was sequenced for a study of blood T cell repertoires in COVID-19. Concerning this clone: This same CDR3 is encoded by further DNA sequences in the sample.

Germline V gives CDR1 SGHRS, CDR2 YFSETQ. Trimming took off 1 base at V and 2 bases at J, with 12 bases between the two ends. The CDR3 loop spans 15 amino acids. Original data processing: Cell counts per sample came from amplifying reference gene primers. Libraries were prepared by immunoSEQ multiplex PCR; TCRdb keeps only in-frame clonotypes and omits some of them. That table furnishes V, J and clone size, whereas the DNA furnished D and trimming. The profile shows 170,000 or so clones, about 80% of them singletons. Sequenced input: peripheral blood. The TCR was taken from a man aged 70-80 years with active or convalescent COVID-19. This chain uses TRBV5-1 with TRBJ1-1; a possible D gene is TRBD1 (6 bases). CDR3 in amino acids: CASSLMSGGNTEAFF. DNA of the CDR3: TGCGCCAGCAGCTTGATGTCTGGGGGCAACACTGAAGCTTTCTTT.